The 17 T cell receptor beta chains given below trace back to one sample, sequenced in a study of blood T cell repertoires in COVID-19. The method was immunoSEQ multiplex PCR; TCRdb's version includes in-frame clones alone and lacks a portion of them. Here the sample spans fewer than 95,000 clones, about 90% being singletons. What was sequenced was peripheral blood. The receptors originated from a woman of 80 years or more with acute or convalescent COVID-19.

This chain joins TRBV5-5 and TRBJ2-5, with 10 bases identical to TRBD1. The CDR3 length is 13 residues. Germline CDR1 is SGHKS and CDR2 is YYEKEE (reference sequence). The junction had 1 base not matched to a gene; V was cut back by 4 bases and J by 4 bases. DNA for the CDR3: TGTGCCAGCAGCCGACAGGGGGCAGAGACCCAGTACTTC. The encoded protein is CASSRQGAETQYF.

The chain carries TRBV14 and TRBJ2-5; maybe TRBD1 (6 bases). The CDR3 has 13 amino acids. Trimming removed 5 bases from V and 5 bases from J, with 12 bases in between. CDR1 and CDR2 (germline): SGHDN, FVKESK. This CDR3 is CASSGTGTETQYF. The CDR3 DNA is TGTGCCAGCAGCGGTACAGGGACCGAGACCCAGTACTTC. The variable domain in full, with the rest retrieved from reference TRBV14 and TRBJ2-5, is EAGVTQFPSHSVIEKGQTVTLRCDPISGHDNLYWYRRVMGKEIKFLLHFVKESKQDESGMPNNRFLAERTGGTYSTLKVQPAELEDSGVYFCASSGTGTETQYFGPGTRLLVL.

The V call is TRBV5-8, the J call TRBJ2-4; 8 bases line up with TRBD1. Losses at the gene ends were 4 bases for V and 0 bases for J; bases not matched to a gene: 6. Per the germline V gene, CDR1 is SGHTS and CDR2 is YDEGEE. The CDR3 totals 16 residues. The CDR3 DNA sequence: TGTGCCAGCAGCCTGGGGACAGGAGTAGCCAAAAACATTCAGTACTTC. It specifies CASSLGTGVAKNIQYF.

This clone was seen a single time. J is TRBJ2-7 and V is TRBV5-1; TRBD2 is a possible D gene (6 bases). This CDR3 comprises 16 residues. CDR1 is SGHRS, CDR2 YFSETQ, per germline. Deletions cut 3 bases from V and 5 bases from J, with 21 bases between. CDR3 protein: CASSSEGLGRIDEQYF. In DNA, the CDR3 is TGCGCCAGCAGCTCCGAGGGACTCGGTCGTATCGACGAGCAGTACTTC. The variable domain in full, with the rest retrieved from reference TRBV5-1 and TRBJ2-7, is KAGVTQTPRYLIKTRGQQVTLSCSPISGHRSVSWYQQTPGQGLQFLFEYFSETQRNKGNFPGRFSGRQFSNSRSEMNVSTLELGDSALYLCASSSEGLGRIDEQYFGPGTRLTVT.

This clone was observed a few times. This rearrangement joins TRBV7-2 to TRBJ2-5, with D perhaps matching TRBD1 (7 bases). Deletions cut 1 base from V and 4 bases from J, with 16 bases between. Germline CDR1 and CDR2: SGHTA and FQGNSA. This CDR3 has 16 residues. The CDR3 is CASSLVGGRGGETQYF. The CDR3 DNA follows: TGTGCCAGCAGCTTAGTAGGGGGCAGGGGAGGAGAGACCCAGTACTTC.

This clone was detected only once. In nucleotides, the CDR3 is TGTGCCTGGAGTGTTCCTCCGCCCGGGACAGGGGAGGACGAGCAGTACTTC. It translates to CAWSVPPPGTGEDEQYF. The rearrangement joins TRBV30 to TRBJ2-7; 10 nucleotides match TRBD1. Germline CDR1 reads GTSNPN; CDR2 reads SVGIG (reference sequence). With V trimmed by 0 bases and J by 5 bases, 13 bases remained unmatched. The CDR3 contains 17 residues.

The CDR3 DNA follows: TGTGCCAGCAGCACCCGACAAGAAAATTCACCCCTCCACTTT. Translation gives CASSTRQENSPLHF. The chain links TRBV5-6 to TRBJ1-6; D gene ambiguous. V lost 4 bases and J 7 bases, leaving 12 bases between the germline ends. The length of the CDR3 is 14 residues. Germline lookup yields CDR1 SGHDT and CDR2 YYEEEE.

The V and J genes are TRBV5-5 and TRBJ1-5; D is undetermined. Germline values: CDR1 SGHKS, CDR2 YYEKEE (reference sequence). This CDR3 has 17 amino acids. V gave up 3 bases and J gave up 5 bases, with 21 bases separating them. CDR3 amino acids: CASSSPMTSPRDQPQHF. CDR3 coding DNA: TGTGCCAGCAGCTCCCCTATGACTTCACCACGGGATCAGCCCCAGCATTTT.

The chain links TRBV5-6 to TRBJ1-2; D perhaps matches TRBD1 (5 bases). CDR3 size: 13 residues. Germline V gives CDR1 SGHDT, CDR2 YYEEEE. V lost 6 bases and J lost 2, with 11 bases in between. CDR3 sequence reads: CASTSRGNYGYTF. The CDR3 region has the DNA TGTGCCAGCACCTCCCGGGGGAACTATGGCTACACCTTC.

The V gene is TRBV7-2, the J gene TRBJ2-3, with 14 bases matching TRBD2. The CDR3 totals 17 residues. CDR1 SGHTA and CDR2 FQGNSA come from the germline V gene. V gave up 6 bases and J gave up 3 bases; unmatched junction bases: 8. The DNA for the CDR3 is TGTGCCAGCAGAGCTCCGGGACTAGCGGGAGCTACAGATACGCAGTATTTT. Protein: CASRAPGLAGATDTQYF.

This clone was counted between two and nine times. The chain couples TRBV14 to TRBJ2-7, with a weak D call TRBD1 (6 bases). Germline assignment: CDR1 SGHDN and CDR2 FVKESK. The CDR3 has 16 amino acids. The V end lost 1 base, the J end lost 7 bases, and 20 bases lay between the germline ends. The CDR3 DNA is TGTGCCAGCAGCCAAGTGCGCCAGGGGCACCGTAGGGAGCAGTACTTC. Its protein is CASSQVRQGHRREQYF.

This chain connects TRBV5-1 to TRBJ1-1; D might be TRBD1 (6 bases). V dropped 0 bases and J dropped 1 base, with 7 bases sitting between them. Germline CDR1 is SGHRS and CDR2 is YFSETQ. CDR3 length: 14 residues. The CDR3 protein is CASSLGGPNTEAFF. The CDR3 nucleotides read TGCGCCAGCAGCTTGGGGGGGCCGAACACTGAAGCTTTCTTT.

This clone was found once. The V call is TRBV10-1, the J call TRBJ1-1; 9 bases line up with TRBD1. The CDR3 is made up of 15 amino acids. The J segment lost 0 bases and the V segment lost 6 bases, leaving 5 bases of the junction unmatched. CDR1 WNHNN and CDR2 SYGVQD come from the germline V gene (reference sequence). The CDR3 loop reads CASRPGQGMNTEAFF. The DNA for the CDR3 is TGCGCCAGCAGGCCGGGACAGGGTATGAACACTGAAGCTTTCTTT.

The V and J genes are TRBV2 and TRBJ1-1, with D maybe TRBD1 (6 bases). Looked up from germline, CDR1 is SNHLY and CDR2 is FYNNEI. The V and J ends lost 9 bases and 0 bases respectively, with 11 bases between them. The CDR3 contains 13 residues. The CDR3 loop is CASKQGMNTEAFF. CDR3 bases: TGTGCCAGTAAACAGGGAATGAACACTGAAGCTTTCTTT.

The chain joins TRBV5-1 to TRBJ2-3; 12 positions agree with TRBD2. The ends lost 0 bases at V and 1 base at J; junction bases unmatched: 3. The CDR3 is 17 residues long. In germline, CDR1 is SGHRS, CDR2 YFSETQ. The DNA for the CDR3 is TGCGCCAGCAGCTTGGTCCCTAGCGGGAGGGGCACAGATACGCAGTATTTT. It encodes CASSLVPSGRGTDTQYF.

This rearrangement joins TRBV10-2 to TRBJ1-2; maybe TRBD1 (5 bases). V dropped 2 bases and J dropped 4 bases, with 14 bases sitting between them. Germline CDR1 reads WSHSY; CDR2 reads SAAADI. The CDR3 consists of 15 residues. DNA for the CDR3: TGCGCCAGCAGTGAGGCTGGAGGGGTCACCTATGGCTACACCTTC. As protein: CASSEAGGVTYGYTF.

The rearrangement joins TRBV7-3 to TRBJ2-1, with unresolved D. Trimming stripped 4 bases from V and 9 bases from J, with 19 bases between. Per germline, CDR1 SGHTA and CDR2 FQGTGA. This CDR3 has 15 amino acids. In nucleotides, the CDR3 is TGTGCCAGCAGCTCCTCCTTGATTAAGTACGGTGAGCAGTTCTTC. The encoded protein is CASSSSLIKYGEQFF.